This section outlines one TCR beta chain sequence together with its context. Its target is unknown. Treatment noted: 10-day PBMC culture with coronavirus spike peptide pools or control peptides (ViraFEST assay). Germline V CDR1 and CDR2: SNHLY, FYNNEI. This CDR3 contains 12 residues. Trimming pared 1 base from V and 8 bases from J, leaving 7 bases between. The data stem from a study of vaccination and CD4 T cells after COVID-19. Cultured CD4+ T-cell DNA underwent Oncomine TCR Beta short-read sequencing. TCRdb recomputed calls from the PCR reads with MiXCR, one row per CDR3 protein. This repertoire shows some 13,000 distinct CDR3 sequences, around 40% found once; its top ten account for roughly 20%. Points from the study as a whole: No early post-infection timepoints were studied, and convalescent patients studied were relatively few.

The starting material was CD4+ T cells from blood, cultured in vitro, obtained before SARS-CoV-2 vaccination. The receptor's source is a human donor who had recovered from COVID-19. V is TRBV2 and J is TRBJ2-3; D not resolved. CDR3 region: CASSEGKATQYF. CDR3 in DNA: TGTGCCAGCAGTGAAGGGAAGGCTACGCAGTATTTT.